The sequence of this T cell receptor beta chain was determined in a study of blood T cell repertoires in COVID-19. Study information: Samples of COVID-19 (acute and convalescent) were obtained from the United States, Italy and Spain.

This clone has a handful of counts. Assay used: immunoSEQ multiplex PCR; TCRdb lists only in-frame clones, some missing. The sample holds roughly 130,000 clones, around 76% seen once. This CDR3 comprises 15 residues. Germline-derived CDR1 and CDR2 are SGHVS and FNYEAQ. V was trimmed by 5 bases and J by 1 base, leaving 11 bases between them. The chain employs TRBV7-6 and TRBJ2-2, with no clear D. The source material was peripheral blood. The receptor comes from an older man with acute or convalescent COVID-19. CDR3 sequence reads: CASSPRVMNTGELFF. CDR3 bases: TGTGCCAGCAGCCCACGGGTCATGAACACCGGGGAGCTGTTTTTT. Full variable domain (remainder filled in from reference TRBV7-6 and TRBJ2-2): GAGVSQSPRYKVTKRGQDVALRCDPISGHVSLYWYRQALGQGPEFLTYFNYEAQQDKSGLPNDRFSAERPEGSISTLTIQRTEQRDSAMYRCASSPRVMNTGELFFGEGSRLTVL.